Below are 27 T cell receptor beta chains sequenced from a single sample in a study of cytotoxic CD8 clonotypes in ibrutinib-treated CLL. Libraries were prepared by immunoSEQ multiplex PCR; TCRdb keeps only in-frame clonotypes and omits some of them. The sample has fewer than 90,000 clones, 85% to 90% seen once. The starting material was PBMCs, obtained before ibrutinib treatment. The origin of the receptors is a human donor with chronic lymphocytic leukemia.

The chain carries TRBV7-9 and TRBJ1-4; D remains ambiguous. V was shortened by 1 base and J by 5 bases, with 11 bases between the two germline ends. This CDR3 comprises 15 residues. Germline lookup yields CDR1 SEHNR and CDR2 FQNEAQ (reference sequence). The CDR3 protein is CASSLEGRENEKLFF. The CDR3 DNA sequence: TGTGCCAGCAGCTTAGAAGGCAGAGAGAATGAAAAACTGTTTTTT.

The chain recombines TRBV4-2 with TRBJ2-1, with 7 positions matching TRBD2. With 4 bases clipped from V and 4 bases from J, the junction kept 13 bases outside the gene matches. The CDR3 contains 17 residues. Germline assignment: CDR1 LGHNA and CDR2 YNFKEQ. The CDR3 reads CASSLNKGLAEYNEQFF. CDR3 DNA sequence: TGTGCCAGCAGCCTCAATAAGGGCCTAGCGGAGTACAATGAGCAGTTCTTC.

The rearrangement uses TRBV7-8 and TRBJ2-7; 8 nucleotides line up with TRBD1. From germline, CDR1 is SGHVS and CDR2 FQNEAQ. The CDR3 is 12 residues long. The V gene end was trimmed by 1 base and the J gene end by 7 bases; junction bases not matched to a gene: 0. In DNA, the CDR3 is TGTGCCAGCAGCTTAGGGGACAGGGAGCAGTACTTC. It encodes CASSLGDREQYF.

The chain combines TRBV19 with TRBJ1-2; 7 bases are a match to TRBD1. This CDR3 spans 14 amino acids. Trimming removed 4 bases from V and 8 bases from J; junction bases left unmatched: 10. Germline V lookup: CDR1 LNHDA, CDR2 SQIVND (reference sequence). The CDR3 reads CASSTSRDSSGYTF. In DNA, the CDR3 is TGTGCCAGTAGTACCTCCCGGGACAGTTCAGGCTACACCTTC.

The chain has TRBV28 and TRBJ1-2; 7 bases are a match to TRBD1. The CDR3 totals 14 residues. The ends lost 2 bases at V and 3 bases at J; junction bases unmatched: 3. Germline V gene lookup returns CDR1 MDHEN and CDR2 SYDVKM. The chain's CDR3 is CASSLDRVDYGYTF. The CDR3 nucleotides read TGTGCCAGCAGTTTAGACAGGGTGGACTATGGCTACACCTTC.

This clone is a singleton in its sample. V is TRBV7-9 and J is TRBJ1-4, with D hard to call. Germline V gene sequence: CDR1 SEHNR, CDR2 FQNEAQ (reference sequence). The length of the CDR3 is 13 residues. Trimming shortened V by 5 bases and J by 7 bases, and 11 bases separated the two germline ends. The CDR3 nucleotides read TGTGCCAGCAGCCAGCGGGCGGCTGAAAAACTGTTTTTT. Protein product: CASSQRAAEKLFF.

This chain uses TRBV4-1 with TRBJ1-1, with a weak D call TRBD1 (6 bases). The V gene's germline CDR1 is MGHRA and CDR2 YSYEKL. This CDR3 spans 13 amino acids. V was pared by 6 bases and J by 6 bases, with 14 bases between. The CDR3, as DNA: TGCGCCAGCAGACAGGGTGGCGTCTCTGAAGCTTTCTTT. It codes for CASRQGGVSEAFF.

CDR3 amino acids: CASSLMRPGELFF. As DNA, the CDR3 is TGTGCCAGCAGCCTCATGCGGCCCGGGGAGCTGTTTTTT. This chain joins TRBV7-2 and TRBJ2-2; D gene uncertain. Trimming left V 5 bases short and J 6 bases short, with 10 bases between. Looked up from germline, CDR1 is SGHTA and CDR2 is FQGNSA. The length of the CDR3 is 13 residues.

The V call is TRBV29-1, the J call TRBJ1-2; 7 bases match TRBD1. CDR3 length: 13 amino acids. CDR1 and CDR2 from the germline V gene are SQVTM and ANQGSEA. V shed 4 bases and J 3 bases; nucleotides not matched to a gene: 5. The DNA for the CDR3 is TGCAGCGTTGGTCCCGGGACAGACTATGGCTACACCTTC. Its protein is CSVGPGTDYGYTF.

V is TRBV7-3 and J is TRBJ2-7; tentative D call: TRBD2 (7 bases). The germline V and J ends were trimmed by 1 base and 4 bases, with 20 bases remaining between them. This CDR3 has 17 amino acids. Germline CDR1 and CDR2: SGHTA and FQGTGA. The CDR3 DNA reads as TGTGCCAGCAGCTTAAGGCTCGTGAAGGGAGGGGGTTACGAGCAGTACTTC. Residues: CASSLRLVKGGGYEQYF.

This clone was seen only once. The chain recombines TRBV5-6 with TRBJ2-2, with a possible D match to TRBD1 (6 bases). The CDR3 loop spans 14 amino acids. CDR1 SGHDT and CDR2 YYEEEE come from the germline V gene. The V and J ends lost 5 bases and 7 bases respectively, with 15 bases between them. CDR3 sequence (DNA): TGTGCCAGCAGTTACAGGGTTTATGACGGGGAGCTGTTTTTT. This sequence encodes CASSYRVYDGELFF.

The chain couples TRBV6-5 to TRBJ1-1; no reliable D call. Per germline, CDR1 MNHEY and CDR2 SVGAGI. The CDR3 covers 12 residues. Between the trimmed V and J ends, which lost 11 bases and 5 bases, there was a span of 15 bases. CDR3 protein: CAVYGVGTEAFF. Written as DNA, the CDR3 is TGTGCCGTCTATGGGGTTGGAACTGAAGCTTTCTTT.

The chain has TRBV7-2 and TRBJ2-7, with D possibly TRBD1 on 6 matching bases. V lost 1 base and J lost 0, with 13 bases in between. CDR1 SGHTA and CDR2 FQGNSA come from the germline V gene. The CDR3 is 16 residues long. The CDR3 DNA is TGTGCCAGCAGCTTAGGAAGAGACAGGCTCTCCTACGAGCAGTACTTC. It encodes CASSLGRDRLSYEQYF. Complete variable domain (other parts from reference TRBV7-2 and TRBJ2-7): GAGVSQSPSNKVTEKGKDVELRCDPISGHTALYWYRQSLGQGLEFLIYFQGNSAPDKSGLPSDRFSAERTGGSVSTLTIQRTQQEDSAVYLCASSLGRDRLSYEQYFGPGTRLTVT.

This chain uses TRBV7-2 with TRBJ1-2, with D perhaps TRBD1 (6 bases). Trimming removed 0 bases from V and 5 bases from J, with 16 bases in between. The CDR3 length is 16 residues. Germline V gene sequence: CDR1 SGHTA, CDR2 FQGNSA. As DNA, the CDR3 is TGTGCCAGCAGCTTAGCTGGGGGCGCCCGGGTTTATGGCTACACCTTC. Its translation is CASSLAGGARVYGYTF.

The chain carries TRBV5-5 and TRBJ1-2; TRBD1 agrees at 7 bases. The CDR3 totals 13 residues. V lost 6 bases to trimming and J lost 4 bases; unmatched junction nucleotides: 6. Germline loops: CDR1 SGHKS, CDR2 YYEKEE (reference sequence). CDR3 nucleotides: TGTGCCAGCACCGCCGACAGGGCCTATGGCTACACCTTC. Its translation: CASTADRAYGYTF.

The chain uses TRBV7-2 and TRBJ2-7; D call uncertain. Looked up from germline, CDR1 is SGHTA and CDR2 is FQGNSA. V dropped 3 bases and J dropped 7 bases, with 13 bases sitting between them. This CDR3 contains 13 residues. The CDR3 nucleotides read TGTGCCAGCAGCTTCCGACGAGGTGAGGAGCAGTACTTC. It codes for CASSFRRGEEQYF.

The gene calls are TRBV5-1 and TRBJ2-1; no reliable D call. V lost 0 bases to trimming and J lost 7 bases, with 11 bases between them. Germline V gives CDR1 SGHRS, CDR2 YFSETQ. The CDR3 extends over 14 amino acids. The DNA for the CDR3 is TGCGCCAGCAGCTTGGTGATGGGTCAGAATGAGCAGTTCTTC. Translation: CASSLVMGQNEQFF.

CDR3 region: CASRVADTQYF. The CDR3 DNA reads TGTGCCAGTAGAGTAGCAGATACGCAGTATTTT. V usage is TRBV19 and J usage is TRBJ2-3; D unclear. Germline-derived CDR1 and CDR2 are LNHDA and SQIVND (reference sequence). This CDR3 has 11 amino acids. The V gene lost 6 bases and the J gene lost 4 bases, with 5 bases spanning the gap. Based on the CDR3 plus reference TRBV19 and TRBJ2-3, the full variable domain is DGGITQSPKYLFRKEGQNVTLSCEQNLNHDAMYWYRQDPGQGLRLIYYSQIVNDFQKGDIAEGYSVSREKKESFPLTVTSAQKNPTAFYLCASRVADTQYFGPGTRLTVL.

The genes are TRBV29-1 and TRBJ2-3; D is tentatively TRBD1 or TRBD2 (5 bases each). This CDR3 has 15 residues. Germline CDR1 and CDR2: SQVTM and ANQGSEA. Trimming cost V 4 bases and J 2 bases, with 16 bases left between them. In nucleotides, the CDR3 is TGCAGCGTTGCGGACTGGGGGTTCACCACAGATACGCAGTATTTT. Its translation: CSVADWGFTTDTQYF.

The V and J genes are TRBV28 and TRBJ2-7; D tentatively reads TRBD1 or TRBD2 (5 bases each). The CDR3 extends over 12 amino acids. Germline assignment: CDR1 MDHEN and CDR2 SYDVKM. V dropped 11 bases and J dropped 3 bases, with 14 bases sitting between them. The CDR3 reads CASFRDVYEQYF. The CDR3 coding sequence is TGTGCCTCCTTCCGGGACGTCTACGAGCAGTACTTC.

The rearrangement uses TRBV4-2 and TRBJ1-4; the D is unclear. This CDR3 has 14 amino acids. From germline, CDR1 is LGHNA and CDR2 YNFKEQ. Trimming stripped 3 bases from V and 3 bases from J, with 8 bases between. The CDR3 DNA reads as TGTGCCAGCAGCCAGGGTCGGGCTAATGAAAAACTGTTTTTT. It yields the protein CASSQGRANEKLFF.

This clone is labeled medium-sized. V and J are TRBV9 and TRBJ1-3; no firm D call. Per germline, CDR1 SGDLS and CDR2 YYNGEE. Trimming removed 7 bases at V and 0 bases at J, with 14 bases between. CDR3 length equals 15 residues. In DNA, the CDR3 is TGTGCCAGCTCGAGTACGGCAGTCTCTGGAAACACCATATATTTT. This codes for CASSSTAVSGNTIYF. The full variable domain, rest sourced from reference TRBV9 and TRBJ1-3, is DSGVTQTPKHLITATGQRVTLRCSPRSGDLSVYWYQQSLDQGLQFLIQYYNGEERAKGNILERFSAQQFPDLHSELNLSSLELGDSALYFCASSSTAVSGNTIYFGEGSWLTVV.

The V call is TRBV7-9, the J call TRBJ2-1, with 8 nucleotides matching TRBD1. The CDR3 sequence is 15 residues long. Germline V gene lookup returns CDR1 SEHNR and CDR2 FQNEAQ (reference sequence). The trim removed 5 bases at V and 9 bases at J, leaving 12 bases unmatched. CDR3 DNA: TGTGCCAGCAGCCCCCGGACAGGGTTCTTTGGTGAGCAGTTCTTC. Amino acid sequence: CASSPRTGFFGEQFF.

This clone was counted a single time. This chain links TRBV5-1 with TRBJ2-2; D remains ambiguous. Germline values: CDR1 SGHRS, CDR2 YFSETQ. This CDR3 region has 14 residues. V lost 7 bases to trimming and J lost 5 bases, with 15 bases between them. The CDR3 loop is CASSWYDGTGELFF. CDR3 DNA sequence: TGCGCCAGCTCATGGTATGACGGGACCGGGGAGCTGTTTTTT.

The rearrangement links TRBV2 to TRBJ2-3, with 10 positions matching TRBD2. After removal of 5 bases from V and 4 bases from J, the junction contained 9 bases not matched to a gene. Germline V gene data show CDR1 as SNHLY and CDR2 as FYNNEI. The CDR3 sequence is 16 residues long. Written as DNA, the CDR3 is TGTGCCAGCAGTCTGAGGTCTAGCGGGAGACCAGATACGCAGTATTTT. The encoded protein is CASSLRSSGRPDTQYF.

A word on this clone: Other DNA sequences of this sample code for an identical CDR3. The chain is built from TRBV6-1 and TRBJ2-7; 7 nucleotides match TRBD1. From germline, CDR1 is MNHNS and CDR2 SASEGT. CDR3 length: 12 amino acids. The V and J ends lost 8 bases and 0 bases, in that order; junction bases with no gene match: 1. CDR3 region: CASGQASYEQYF. The CDR3 bases are TGTGCCAGCGGACAGGCCTCCTACGAGCAGTACTTC.

The V gene is TRBV28, the J gene TRBJ2-7, with TRBD1 identical over 9 bases. The V gene end was trimmed by 7 bases and the J gene end by 3 bases; junction bases not matched to a gene: 10. Germline V lookup: CDR1 MDHEN, CDR2 SYDVKM. CDR3 length: 15 amino acids. The CDR3 reads CASTATGGNVYEQYF. As DNA, the CDR3 is TGTGCCAGCACCGCGACAGGGGGGAATGTCTACGAGCAGTACTTC.